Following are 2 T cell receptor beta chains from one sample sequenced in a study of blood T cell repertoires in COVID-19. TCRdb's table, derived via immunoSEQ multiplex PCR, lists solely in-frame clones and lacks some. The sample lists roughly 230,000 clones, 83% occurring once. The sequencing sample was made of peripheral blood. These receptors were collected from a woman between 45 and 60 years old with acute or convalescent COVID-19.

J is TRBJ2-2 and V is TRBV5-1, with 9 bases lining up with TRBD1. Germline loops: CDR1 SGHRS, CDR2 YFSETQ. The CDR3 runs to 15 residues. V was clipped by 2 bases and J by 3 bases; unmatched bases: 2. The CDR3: CASSLGQGHTGELFF. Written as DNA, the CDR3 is TGCGCCAGCAGCTTAGGACAGGGGCACACCGGGGAGCTGTTTTTT.

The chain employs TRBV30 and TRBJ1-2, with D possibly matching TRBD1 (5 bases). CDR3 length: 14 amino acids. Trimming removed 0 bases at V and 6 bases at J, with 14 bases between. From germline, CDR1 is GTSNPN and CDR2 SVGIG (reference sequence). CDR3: CAWSVLLGVHGYTF. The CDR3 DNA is TGTGCCTGGAGTGTCTTGCTAGGGGTCCATGGCTACACCTTC.